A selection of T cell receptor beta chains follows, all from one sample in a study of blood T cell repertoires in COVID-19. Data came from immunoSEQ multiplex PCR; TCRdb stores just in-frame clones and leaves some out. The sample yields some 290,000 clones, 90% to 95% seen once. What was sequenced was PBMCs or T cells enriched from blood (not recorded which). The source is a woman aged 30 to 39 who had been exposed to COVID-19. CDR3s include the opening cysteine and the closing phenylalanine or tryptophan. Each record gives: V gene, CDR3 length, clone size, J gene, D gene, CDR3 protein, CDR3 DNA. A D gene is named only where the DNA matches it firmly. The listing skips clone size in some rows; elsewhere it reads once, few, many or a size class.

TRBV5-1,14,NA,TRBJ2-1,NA,CASSLAPPRDEQFF,TGCGCCAGCAGCTTGGCCCCCCCGAGGGATGAGCAGTTCTTC
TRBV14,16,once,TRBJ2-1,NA,CASSRPRGLSYNEQFF,TGTGCCAGCAGCCGTCCGCGGGGGCTGTCCTACAATGAGCAGTTCTTC
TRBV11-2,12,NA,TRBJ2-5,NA,CASSPLRETQYF,TGTGCCAGCAGCCCCCTTCGAGAGACCCAGTACTTC
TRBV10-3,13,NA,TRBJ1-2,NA,CAISESTVLLYTF,TGTGCCATCAGTGAGTCGACAGTTCTTCTCTACACCTTC
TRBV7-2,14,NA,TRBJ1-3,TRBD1,CASSRQGSGNTIYF,TGTGCCAGCAGCAGACAGGGGAGCGGAAACACCATATATTTT
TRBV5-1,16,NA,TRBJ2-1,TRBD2,CASSSRTSGGSAEQFF,TGCGCCAGCAGCTCCCGGACTAGCGGGGGTTCGGCTGAGCAGTTCTTC
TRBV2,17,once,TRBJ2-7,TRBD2,CASSEGEGLVLSYEQYF,TGTGCCAGCAGTGAAGGGGAAGGACTAGTGCTGTCCTACGAGCAGTACTTC
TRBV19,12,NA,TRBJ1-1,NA,CASRRGAAEAFF,TGTGCCAGTAGGCGGGGGGCGGCCGAAGCTTTCTTT
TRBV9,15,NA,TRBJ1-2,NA,CASSVEGLGARGYTF,TGTGCCAGCAGCGTAGAGGGGCTGGGGGCTAGAGGCTACACCTTC
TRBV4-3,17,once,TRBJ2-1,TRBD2,CASSHLAGTSLYNEQFF,TGCGCCAGCAGCCATCTGGCTGGGACTAGTCTTTACAATGAGCAGTTCTTC
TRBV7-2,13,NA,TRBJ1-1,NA,CASSKSRGTEAFF,TGTGCCAGCAGCAAAAGTAGGGGCACTGAAGCTTTCTTT
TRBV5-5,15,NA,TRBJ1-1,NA,CASSHAGRPNTEAFF,TGTGCCAGCAGCCATGCGGGACGGCCGAACACTGAAGCTTTCTTT
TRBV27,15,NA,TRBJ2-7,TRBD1,CASSPGTGFTYEQYF,TGTGCCAGCAGTCCTGGGACAGGGTTCACCTACGAGCAGTACTTC
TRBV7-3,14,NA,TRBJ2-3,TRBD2,CASSPGLASDTQYF,TGTGCCAGCTCGCCGGGACTAGCATCAGATACGCAGTATTTT
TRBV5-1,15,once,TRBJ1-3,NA,CASSSNYGRGNTIYF,TGCGCCAGCAGCTCCAACTACGGGAGGGGAAACACCATATATTTT
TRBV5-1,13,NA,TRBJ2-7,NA,CASSLRQGNEQYF,TGCGCCAGCAGCCTAAGGCAGGGTAACGAGCAGTACTTC
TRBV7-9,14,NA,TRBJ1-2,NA,CASSQEIGVYGYTF,TGTGCCAGCAGTCAAGAGATCGGGGTCTATGGCTACACCTTC
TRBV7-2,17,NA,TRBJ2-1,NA,CASSPPRGGPKYNEQFF,TGTGCCAGCAGCCCGCCGCGTGGAGGACCCAAATACAATGAGCAGTTCTTC
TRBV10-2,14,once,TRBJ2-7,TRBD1,CASSWDSIELQQYF,TGCGCCAGCAGTTGGGACAGCATCGAATTGCAGCAGTACTTC
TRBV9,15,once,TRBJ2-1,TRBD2,CARTPVWGGYNEQFF,TGTGCCCGCACCCCGGTGTGGGGGGGTTACAATGAGCAGTTCTTC
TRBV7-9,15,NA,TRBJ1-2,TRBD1,CASSLEGQGRYGYTF,TGTGCCAGCAGCTTAGAGGGACAGGGTCGCTATGGCTACACCTTC
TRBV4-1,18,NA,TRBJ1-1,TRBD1,CASSQDHRTGGLNTEAFF,TGCGCCAGCAGCCAAGATCACCGGACAGGGGGTTTGAACACTGAAGCTTTCTTT
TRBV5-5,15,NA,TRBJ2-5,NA,CASSPGEKGLETQYF,TGTGCCAGCAGCCCTGGTGAAAAGGGGCTCGAGACCCAGTACTTC
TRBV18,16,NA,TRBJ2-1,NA,CASSPLGPYKNNEQFF,TGTGCCAGCTCACCACTTGGCCCTTATAAAAACAATGAGCAGTTCTTC
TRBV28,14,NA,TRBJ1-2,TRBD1,CASSLYRGEYGYTF,TGTGCCAGCAGTTTATACAGGGGGGAGTATGGCTACACCTTC